Below, one TCR beta chain is given with its context. Germline assignment: CDR1 SGHKS and CDR2 YYEKEE (reference sequence). The V end was cut by 4 bases, the J end by 3 bases, with 13 bases between. CDR3 length: 14 amino acids. The data derive from a study of cytomegalovirus exposure and HLA in healthy donors. Vbeta (60) and Jbeta (13) primers were used in the PCR. The data were produced by immunoSEQ multiplex PCR, yet TCRdb's version contains in-frame clones alone and is incomplete. Its clone listing holds tens of thousands of clones. Sequencing was performed on PBMCs. V usage is TRBV5-5 and J usage is TRBJ1-2; possible D gene TRBD1, 5 bases. The clonotype comes from a woman aged 40 to 50 in good health and CMV-seropositive. In DNA form, the CDR3 reads TGTGCCAGCAGCCTACTGGGGCAGCACTATGGCTACACCTTC. This translates into CASSLLGQHYGYTF.